This T cell receptor (beta chain) was retrieved from a study of response to subunit inactivated influenza vaccine. MiXCR was run by TCRdb on the RT-PCR reads, yielding one entry per CDR3 protein. The sample consists of about 700,000 distinct CDR3 sequences, 13% to 15% of them appearing once. This clonotype was picked up a small number of times. Deletions cut 8 bases from V and 5 bases from J, with 16 bases between. From germline, CDR1 is SGHRS and CDR2 YFSETQ. The CDR3 has 14 residues. V usage is TRBV5-1 and J usage is TRBJ2-2, with a tentative D call TRBD2 (5 bases). The clonotype comes from a man in his fifties or sixties who received an inactivated influenza vaccine. Source: PBMCs from blood, taken roughly 15 days before vaccination. The CDR3 reads CASTPGGSTGELFF. The CDR3 DNA reads as TGCGCCAGTACCCCAGGAGGTTCTACCGGGGAGCTGTTTTTT.